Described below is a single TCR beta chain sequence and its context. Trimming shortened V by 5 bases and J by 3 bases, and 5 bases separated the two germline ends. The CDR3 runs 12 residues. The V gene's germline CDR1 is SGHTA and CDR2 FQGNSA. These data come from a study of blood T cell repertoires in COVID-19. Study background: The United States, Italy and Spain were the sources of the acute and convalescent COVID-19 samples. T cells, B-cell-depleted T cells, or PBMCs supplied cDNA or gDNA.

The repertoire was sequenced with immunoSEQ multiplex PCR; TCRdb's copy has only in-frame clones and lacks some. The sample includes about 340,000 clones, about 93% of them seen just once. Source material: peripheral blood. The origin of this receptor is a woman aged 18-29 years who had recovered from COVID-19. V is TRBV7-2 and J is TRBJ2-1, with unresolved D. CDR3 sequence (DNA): TGTGCCAGCAGCACTGACTACAATGAGCAGTTCTTC. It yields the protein CASSTDYNEQFF.